These 16 T cell receptor beta chains originate from one sample sequenced in a study of blood T cell repertoires in COVID-19. Produced via immunoSEQ multiplex PCR; TCRdb's table is partial and in-frame only. This table holds roughly 290,000 clones, 80% to 90% found once. Sequenced material: PBMCs or T cells enriched from blood (not recorded which). Source of these receptors: a man aged 30 to 45 who had recovered from COVID-19.

This clone was picked up one time. The J gene is TRBJ1-3, the V gene TRBV6-5, with a possible D match to TRBD1 (6 bases). Germline V gene data show CDR1 as MNHEY and CDR2 as SVGAGI. Deletions cut 6 bases from V and 0 bases from J, with 6 bases between. The CDR3 runs 13 residues. Here the CDR3 reads CASRGGSGNTIYF. CDR3 nucleotide sequence: TGTGCCAGCAGAGGGGGCTCTGGAAACACCATATATTTT.

The rearrangement links TRBV19 to TRBJ1-6, with 11 bases identical to TRBD1. Germline V lookup: CDR1 LNHDA, CDR2 SQIVND (reference sequence). CDR3 length equals 17 residues. The junction had 8 bases not matched to a gene; V was cut back by 3 bases and J by 7 bases. The CDR3 protein is CASSIRTGGYRNSPLHF. The CDR3 nucleotides are TGTGCCAGTAGTATTCGGACAGGGGGCTACCGAAATTCACCCCTCCACTTT.

This chain connects TRBV9 to TRBJ1-3, with D hard to call. The CDR3 spans 15 residues. Trimming pared 2 bases from V and 1 base from J, leaving 10 bases between. In germline, CDR1 is SGDLS, CDR2 YYNGEE. The CDR3 reads CASSVAPGSGNTIYF. CDR3 coding DNA: TGTGCCAGCAGCGTCGCACCGGGATCTGGAAACACCATATATTTT.

This clone was recorded once. This rearrangement joins TRBV3-1 (or the pseudogene TRBV3-2) to TRBJ1-4; the match to TRBD1 covers 9 bases. Trimming cost V 3 bases and J 4 bases; bases outside gene matches: 3. In germline, CDR1 is LGHDT, CDR2 YNNKEL (reference sequence). This CDR3 has 15 residues. The CDR3 here is CASSQWGQGNEKLFF. CDR3 nucleotides: TGTGCCAGCAGCCAGTGGGGACAGGGTAATGAAAAACTGTTTTTT.

This clone was observed at least ten times. The V call is TRBV7-2, the J call TRBJ1-2; 9 bases are a match to TRBD1. This CDR3 contains 14 residues. Trimming took 5 bases from V and 4 from J; bases not matched to a gene: 5. Germline V gene lookup returns CDR1 SGHTA and CDR2 FQGNSA. The CDR3 here is CASSQGQGPYGYTF. The CDR3, as DNA: TGTGCCAGCAGCCAGGGACAGGGCCCCTATGGCTACACCTTC.

The chain is built from TRBV2 and TRBJ1-1; D remains ambiguous. The CDR3 spans 15 residues. Between the trimmed V and J ends, which lost 6 bases and 5 bases, there was a span of 19 bases. CDR1 is SNHLY and CDR2 is FYNNEI in the germline V gene. This chain's CDR3 is CASRAYEGRVTEAFF. Written as DNA, the CDR3 is TGTGCCAGCAGGGCCTATGAGGGAAGAGTGACTGAAGCTTTCTTT. The entire variable domain, with the rest obtained from reference TRBV2 and TRBJ1-1, is as follows: EPEVTQTPSHQVTQMGQEVILRCVPISNHLYFYWYRQILGQKVEFLVSFYNNEISEKSEIFDDQFSVERPDGSNFTLKIRSTKLEDSAMYFCASRAYEGRVTEAFFGQGTRLTVV.

J is TRBJ2-5 and V is TRBV9; D not resolved. With 0 bases removed from V and 5 bases from J, the gap between germline ends came to 5 bases. CDR1 and CDR2 (germline): SGDLS, YYNGEE. The CDR3 contains 12 residues. The CDR3 here is CASSVDEETQYF. For the CDR3, the DNA is TGTGCCAGCAGCGTAGATGAGGAGACCCAGTACTTC.

The V and J genes are TRBV6-1 and TRBJ1-2; D is perhaps TRBD1 (5 bases). Trimming left V 1 base short and J 7 bases short, with 13 bases between. This CDR3 is built from 14 residues. Germline lookup yields CDR1 MNHNS and CDR2 SASEGT. CDR3 in DNA: TGTGCCAGCAGTGAAGTAGCAGGGTCTGGTGGCTACACCTTC. It yields the protein CASSEVAGSGGYTF.

The genes are TRBV6-4 and TRBJ2-3; a possible D gene is TRBD2 (6 bases). V was clipped by 2 bases and J by 2 bases, with 11 bases between them. Looked up from germline, CDR1 is MRHNA and CDR2 is SNTAGT. This CDR3 has 15 residues. The CDR3 bases are TGTGCCAGCAGTGACAACGGGGGAGCCACAGATACGCAGTATTTT. This translates into CASSDNGGATDTQYF.

This chain connects TRBV7-9 to TRBJ2-3; 9 positions match TRBD2. Germline CDR1 reads SEHNR; CDR2 reads FQNEAQ (reference sequence). CDR3 length: 15 residues. The V gene end was trimmed by 0 bases and the J gene end by 5 bases; junction bases not matched to a gene: 3. CDR3 amino acids: CASSLASGGGDTQYF. The DNA of the CDR3 is TGTGCCAGCAGCTTAGCTAGCGGGGGTGGAGATACGCAGTATTTT.

This sequence joins TRBV6-6 and TRBJ1-1; the D gene is possibly TRBD1 (6 bases). Deletions cut 6 bases from V and 1 base from J, with 9 bases between. The CDR3 length is 13 residues. CDR1 is MNHNY and CDR2 is SVGAGI in the germline V gene (reference sequence). CDR3 DNA: TGTGCCAGCAGCAGGGGAACGAACACTGAAGCTTTCTTT. Protein sequence: CASSRGTNTEAFF.

This chain uses TRBV29-1 with TRBJ2-5; D unresolved. The germline gives CDR1 SQVTM, CDR2 ANQGSEA. The CDR3 runs to 14 residues. Trimming took off 5 bases at V and 0 bases at J, with 13 bases between the two ends. In DNA form, the CDR3 reads TGCAGCGTTATAGCAGCTCGGTACCAAGAGACCCAGTACTTC. Translated: CSVIAARYQETQYF.

This chain uses TRBV6-5 with TRBJ1-1; 7 nucleotides match TRBD1. Germline V gene sequence: CDR1 MNHEY, CDR2 SVGAGI. The CDR3 is 13 residues long. V lost 5 bases and J lost 6; bases outside the gene matches: 6. CDR3 amino acids: CASSPQGSSEAFF. The CDR3 nucleotides are TGTGCCAGCAGTCCACAGGGGAGCTCTGAAGCTTTCTTT.

The chain carries TRBV13 and TRBJ2-2; perhaps TRBD1 as D (6 bases). The CDR3 consists of 15 residues. The V and J ends lost 5 bases and 6 bases respectively, with 16 bases between them. Per germline, CDR1 PRHDT and CDR2 FYEKMQ (reference sequence). As DNA, the CDR3 is TGTGCCAGCAGCGGAGGAGGAAAGGGGGCCGGGGAGCTGTTTTTT. It translates to CASSGGGKGAGELFF. Together with reference TRBV13 and TRBJ2-2, the CDR3 gives the full variable domain: AAGVIQSPRHLIKEKRETATLKCYPIPRHDTVYWYQQGPGQDPQFLISFYEKMQSDKGSIPDRFSAQQFSDYHSELNMSSLELGDSALYFCASSGGGKGAGELFFGEGSRLTVL.

This clone was seen only a few times. The chain carries TRBV23-1 and TRBJ2-1, with TRBD2 as a possible D gene (5 bases). TRBV23-1 is an open reading frame whose function is uncertain. V was pared by 2 bases and J by 0 bases, with 11 bases between. The CDR3 is 16 amino acids. The DNA for the CDR3 is TGCGCCAGCAGTCAAGGACTGGAAAGCTCCTACAATGAGCAGTTCTTC. Amino acid sequence: CASSQGLESSYNEQFF.

V gene TRBV6-5 combines with J gene TRBJ2-7; 8 nucleotides agree with TRBD1. Trimming took 8 bases from V and 3 from J; bases not matched to a gene: 12. CDR1 is MNHEY, CDR2 SVGAGI, per germline. The CDR3 spans 15 residues. CDR3 in amino acids: CASFGTGAAFYEQYF. The CDR3 DNA sequence: TGTGCCAGCTTTGGGACAGGCGCAGCTTTCTACGAGCAGTACTTC.